These 7 T cell receptor beta chains share one sample of origin, sequenced in a study of blood T cell repertoires in COVID-19 (dated by TCRdb to 2018 to 2020). Library prep was done by the immunoSEQ multiplex PCR assay. The immuneACCESS repertoire file appears here via TCRdb, limited to in-frame rearrangements. These files lack a portion of the clones; in checked studies, under half of the deficit traces to unresolved V genes, and the cause of the others is not known. The sample table holds approximately 210,000 clones, of which around 91% were seen once. Jointly, the top ten make up 4% to 5.5% of the sample. What was sequenced was peripheral blood. All receptors come from a woman aged 40-49 years with acute or convalescent COVID-19.

In DNA, the CDR3 is TGTGCCAGTGCCCGGGGGGGTGCGGAGACCCAGTACTTC. This codes for CASARGGAETQYF. The chain is built from TRBV7-2 and TRBJ2-5; 8 nucleotides match TRBD2. CDR1 and CDR2 from the germline V gene are SGHTA and FQGNSA. The V segment lost 9 bases and the J segment 5 bases; nucleotides outside the gene matches: 8. The length of the CDR3 is 13 residues.

This chain connects TRBV5-1 to TRBJ1-1; a possible D gene is TRBD1 (5 bases). Germline CDR1 SGHRS, CDR2 YFSETQ. V shed 0 bases and J shed 2 bases, with 8 bases lying between them. CDR3 length: 14 amino acids. In nucleotides, the CDR3 is TGCGCCAGCAGCTTGGCCGGGGGAAACACTGAAGCTTTCTTT. Amino acid sequence: CASSLAGGNTEAFF.

About this clone itself: Other DNA sequences in this specimen translate into the identical CDR3. This chain links TRBV5-1 with TRBJ1-1, with 8 bases identical to TRBD1. This CDR3 has 14 amino acids. The junction had 8 bases not matched to a gene; V was cut back by 5 bases and J by 5 bases. CDR1 is SGHRS, CDR2 YFSETQ, per germline. This chain's CDR3 is CASSPGQGRTEAFF. The CDR3 DNA reads TGCGCCAGCAGTCCCGGACAGGGACGGACTGAAGCTTTCTTT. Full variable domain (rest looked up from reference TRBV5-1 and TRBJ1-1): KAGVTQTPRYLIKTRGQQVTLSCSPISGHRSVSWYQQTPGQGLQFLFEYFSETQRNKGNFPGRFSGRQFSNSRSEMNVSTLELGDSALYLCASSPGQGRTEAFFGQGTRLTVV.

This chain uses TRBV19 with TRBJ1-2, with a possible D match to TRBD1 (5 bases). The ends were cut back, 6 bases at V and 6 bases at J, with 20 bases in the middle. This CDR3 region has 15 residues. CDR1 and CDR2 (germline): LNHDA, SQIVND (reference sequence). CDR3 nucleotide sequence: TGTGCCAGTAGAATTTCAGGGAGGTTGAGGGATGGCTACACCTTC. This encodes CASRISGRLRDGYTF.

This clone was counted between two and nine times. V usage is TRBV7-9 and J usage is TRBJ1-5; D is uncertain. This CDR3 has 14 amino acids. Germline V lookup: CDR1 SEHNR, CDR2 FQNEAQ (reference sequence). V was shortened by 5 bases and J by 0 bases, with 8 bases between the two germline ends. The CDR3 here is CASSPSSSNQPQHF. DNA of the CDR3: TGTGCCAGCAGCCCTAGTAGTAGCAATCAGCCCCAGCATTTT. Together with reference TRBV7-9 and TRBJ1-5, the CDR3 gives the full variable domain: DTGVSQNPRHKITKRGQNVTFRCDPISEHNRLYWYRQTLGQGPEFLTYFQNEAQLEKSRLLSDRFSAERPKGSFSTLEIQRTEQGDSAMYLCASSPSSSNQPQHFGDGTRLSIL.

The J gene is TRBJ1-2, the V gene TRBV19; D ambiguous. The germline V gene has CDR1 LNHDA and CDR2 SQIVND (reference sequence). V shed 5 bases and J shed 1 base, with 11 bases lying between them. The CDR3 covers 14 residues. The CDR3 spells CASSYPDFNYGYTF. CDR3 coding DNA: TGTGCCAGTAGTTATCCAGACTTTAACTATGGCTACACCTTC.

This sequence joins TRBV19 and TRBJ1-2; tentatively, D is TRBD1 (5 bases). The CDR3 consists of 15 residues. Per the germline V gene, CDR1 is LNHDA and CDR2 is SQIVND (reference sequence). V shed 2 bases and J shed 3 bases, with 13 bases lying between them. CDR3 DNA sequence: TGTGCCAGTAGTATAAGGGGTACGGGGGACTATGGCTACACCTTC. Translation: CASSIRGTGDYGYTF. Complete variable domain (other parts from reference TRBV19 and TRBJ1-2): DGGITQSPKYLFRKEGQNVTLSCEQNLNHDAMYWYRQDPGQGLRLIYYSQIVNDFQKGDIAEGYSVSREKKESFPLTVTSAQKNPTAFYLCASSIRGTGDYGYTFGSGTRLTVV.